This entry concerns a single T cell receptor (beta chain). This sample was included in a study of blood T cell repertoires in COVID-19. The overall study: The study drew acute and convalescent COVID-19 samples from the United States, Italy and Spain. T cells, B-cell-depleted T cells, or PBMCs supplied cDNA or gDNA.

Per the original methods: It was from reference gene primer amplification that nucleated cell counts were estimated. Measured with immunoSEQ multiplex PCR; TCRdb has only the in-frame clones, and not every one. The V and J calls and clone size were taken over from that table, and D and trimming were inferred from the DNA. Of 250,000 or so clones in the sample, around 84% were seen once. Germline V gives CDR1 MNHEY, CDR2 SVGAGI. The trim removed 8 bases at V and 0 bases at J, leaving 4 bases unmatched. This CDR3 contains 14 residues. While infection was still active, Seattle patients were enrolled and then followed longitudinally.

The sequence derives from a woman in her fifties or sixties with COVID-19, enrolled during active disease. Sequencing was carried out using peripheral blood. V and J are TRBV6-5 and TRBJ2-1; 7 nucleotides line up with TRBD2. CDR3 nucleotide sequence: TGTGCCAGCCAGCGGGGTAGCTCCTACAATGAGCAGTTCTTC. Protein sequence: CASQRGSSYNEQFF.